This entry is about one T cell receptor beta chain. Its antigen is not identified. The read terminates 3 residues ahead of where the CDR3 ends, so the germline J gene completes it. Here immunoSEQ multiplex PCR was the method, and the copy in TCRdb shows in-frame clones only, minus some. Its table lists approximately 30,000 clones. The record originates from a study of T cells in women clearing cervical HPV infection. The length of the CDR3 is 16 residues. CDR1 is MNHNS, CDR2 SASEGT, per germline. V shed 4 bases, J shed 1 base, and the junction held 7 bases outside the gene matches. Study-level findings and limits: CIN3+ cases had significantly higher TCR richness than controls; evenness did not differ. TRBV6-7 relative abundance averaged around 0.11% in cases and 0.16% in controls.

Sequenced sample: blood buffy coat. The receptor was isolated from a woman between 18 and 75 years old with a cervical HPV16 infection that either progressed to CIN3+ or cleared (not recorded which). The chain employs TRBV6-1 and TRBJ2-5, with 9 nucleotides matching TRBD1. CDR3 region: CASSGGQGILQETQYF. The covered CDR3 bases are TGTGCCAGCAGTGGAGGACAGGGGATACTCCAAGAGACC.